Listed below are T cell receptor beta chains from one sample, sequenced in a study of T cells after yellow fever vaccination. MiXCR, run by TCRdb on the 5' RACE reads, gives a single entry per CDR3 protein. This table holds some 4,500 distinct CDR3 sequences, roughly 8% found once. Material: PBMCs, either bulk or a sorted T-cell subset (CD4+, CD8+, memory, or dextramer-sorted; not recorded which), obtained roughly seven weeks after the first yellow fever vaccination. These receptors originate from a man aged 18 to 29 who received the YFV17D yellow fever vaccine. Both conserved end residues are part of each CDR3. A D gene is named only where the DNA matches it firmly. Clone size is given for some rows only: seen once, a few or many times, or a class if the clone is expanded.

J gene | clone size | D gene | V gene | CDR3 protein | CDR3 DNA
TRBJ2-7 | many | . | TRBV30 | CAWSVDSAFEQYF | TGTGCCTGGAGTGTGGACAGTGCCTTCGAGCAGTACTTC
TRBJ1-1 | many | TRBD1 | TRBV6-5 | CASSYGTENTEAFF | TGTGCCAGCAGTTACGGGACAGAGAACACTGAAGCTTTCTTT
TRBJ2-5 | many | TRBD2 | TRBV13 | CASSWELAGLETQYF | TGTGCCAGCAGCTGGGAACTAGCGGGGCTCGAGACCCAGTACTTC
TRBJ2-3 | many | . | TRBV12-3/TRBV12-4 | CASSLEALSSTDTQYF | TGTGCCAGCAGTTTAGAGGCCCTCTCTAGCACAGATACGCAGTATTTT
TRBJ1-1 | many | . | TRBV12-3/TRBV12-4 | CASSYTGLMNTEAFF | TGTGCCAGCAGTTATACAGGGCTCATGAACACTGAAGCTTTCTTT
TRBJ2-3 | many | . | TRBV11-1 | CASSQRPSQGWQTDTQYF | TGTGCCAGCAGCCAGCGGCCCTCGCAGGGTTGGCAAACAGATACGCAGTATTTT
TRBJ2-2 | . | . | TRBV12-3/TRBV12-4 | CAKTNLRNINTGELFF | TGTGCCAAGACAAACCTTCGGAACATCAACACCGGGGAGCTGTTTTTT
TRBJ1-2 | many | . | TRBV7-3 | CASSFPELNGYTF | TGTGCCAGCAGCTTCCCGGAACTCAATGGCTACACCTTC
TRBJ1-2 | many | . | TRBV12-3/TRBV12-4 | CASSFRVVYGYTF | TGTGCCAGCAGTTTTAGGGTGGTCTATGGCTACACCTTC
TRBJ2-3 | medium-sized | . | TRBV12-3/TRBV12-4 | CASSWGRVTDTQYF | TGTGCCAGCAGCTGGGGCAGGGTCACAGATACGCAGTATTTT
TRBJ2-3 | many | . | TRBV20-1 | CSARDFIRTDTQYF | TGCAGTGCTAGAGACTTCATCCGCACAGATACGCAGTATTTT
TRBJ2-3 | many | . | TRBV29-1 | CSVEDIWGADTQYF | TGCAGCGTTGAAGATATATGGGGGGCAGATACGCAGTATTTT
TRBJ2-5 | many | TRBD2 | TRBV15 | CATSRDWLAGGQETQYF | TGTGCCACCAGCAGAGATTGGCTAGCGGGGGGGCAAGAGACCCAGTACTTC
TRBJ2-1 | many | TRBD2 | TRBV29-1 | CSVESTSGGAVEQFF | TGCAGCGTTGAATCGACTAGCGGGGGGGCCGTTGAGCAGTTCTTC
TRBJ1-4 | many | . | TRBV7-9 | CASSLLQKPEKLFF | TGTGCCAGCAGCTTATTACAGAAGCCTGAAAAACTGTTTTTT
TRBJ2-2 | many | . | TRBV7-3 | CASKEDPGGELFF | TGTGCCAGCAAGGAGGACCCCGGCGGGGAGCTGTTTTTT
TRBJ2-2 | many | TRBD2 | TRBV11-2 | CASNSGGASTGELFF | TGTGCCAGCAATAGCGGGGGGGCCAGCACCGGGGAGCTGTTTTTT
TRBJ2-1 | . | TRBD2 | TRBV12-3/TRBV12-4 | CASHGGLNEQFF | TGTGCCAGCCACGGGGGGTTAAATGAGCAGTTCTTC
TRBJ2-1 | many | TRBD2 | TRBV20-1 | CSARRTSGVGYNEQFF | TGCAGTGCTAGACGGACTAGCGGGGTAGGTTACAATGAGCAGTTCTTC
TRBJ2-5 | many | TRBD2 | TRBV11-2 | CASSLDGLAGGHQETQYF | TGTGCCAGCAGCTTAGATGGACTAGCGGGGGGGCACCAAGAGACCCAGTACTTC
TRBJ1-2 | many | . | TRBV18 | CASSPRRPNYGYTF | TGTGCCAGCTCACCACGGCGTCCTAACTATGGCTACACCTTC
TRBJ1-4 | hyperexpanded | TRBD1 | TRBV6-5 | CASSHSLQGTATNEKLFF | TGTGCCAGCAGTCACTCCCTACAGGGGACAGCAACTAATGAAAAACTGTTTTTT
TRBJ2-2 | many | . | TRBV6-2/TRBV6-3 | CASSSYRAGELFF | TGTGCCAGCAGCAGCTACAGGGCCGGGGAGCTGTTTTTT
TRBJ1-2 | many | TRBD1 | TRBV20-1 | CSAPDRDLYGYTF | TGCAGTGCTCCCGACAGGGACCTCTATGGCTACACCTTC
TRBJ2-2 | many | . | TRBV20-1 | CSAPPLTGTNTGELFF | TGCAGTGCTCCGCCGCTAACAGGCACCAACACCGGGGAGCTGTTTTTT
TRBJ1-5 | many | . | TRBV4-1 | CASSQLGRGAQNQPQHF | TGCGCCAGCAGCCAATTGGGCCGGGGGGCCCAAAATCAGCCCCAGCATTTT
TRBJ2-7 | many | TRBD1 | TRBV15 | CATSGGPGTGAYEQYF | TGTGCCACCAGCGGGGGGCCCGGGACAGGGGCCTACGAGCAGTACTTC
TRBJ2-1 | many | . | TRBV4-2 | CASSRGLSLHEQFF | TGTGCCAGCAGCCGGGGACTCTCTCTACATGAGCAGTTCTTC
TRBJ2-5 | many | TRBD2 | TRBV20-1 | CSAAGGARQETQYF | TGCAGTGCCGCCGGGGGGGCCCGGCAAGAGACCCAGTACTTC
TRBJ1-2 | many | . | TRBV7-3 | CASKVERINYGYTF | TGTGCCAGCAAGGTTGAAAGAATAAACTATGGCTACACCTTC
TRBJ1-3 | many | . | TRBV4-2 | CASSRGLPRGNTIYF | TGTGCCAGCAGCCGTGGGTTGCCCCGGGGAAACACCATATATTTT
TRBJ2-2 | many | . | TRBV27 | CASSLLTGELFF | TGTGCCAGCAGTTTATTGACCGGGGAGCTGTTTTTT
TRBJ2-5 | many | . | TRBV5-1 | CASTGGGGLQETQYF | TGCGCCAGCACAGGTGGCGGGGGCCTCCAAGAGACCCAGTACTTC
TRBJ2-1 | few | TRBD2 | TRBV5-6 | CASSPGGGHNEQFF | TGTGCCAGCAGCCCTGGGGGAGGGCACAATGAGCAGTTCTTC
TRBJ2-3 | many | . | TRBV13 | CASSPEGKTTDTQYF | TGTGCCAGCAGCCCCGAGGGTAAAACCACAGATACGCAGTATTTT
TRBJ1-2 | . | . | TRBV5-6 | CASGTGIFYGYTF | TGTGCCAGCGGCACCGGGATCTTTTATGGCTACACCTTC
TRBJ1-4 | many | . | TRBV6-1 | CATESLDRLIGEKLFF | TGTGCCACCGAATCCCTAGACAGGCTCATCGGTGAAAAACTGTTTTTT
TRBJ1-6 | many | . | TRBV12-3/TRBV12-4 | CASSLRENGSPLHF | TGTGCCAGCAGTCTCAGGGAGAACGGTTCACCCCTCCACTTT
TRBJ1-4 | many | TRBD1 | TRBV11-2 | CASSLVGTGEKLFF | TGTGCCAGCAGCTTAGTTGGGACAGGTGAAAAACTGTTTTTT
TRBJ2-6 | many | . | TRBV27 | CASTGDSGANVLTF | TGTGCCAGCACCGGAGACTCTGGGGCCAACGTCCTGACTTTC
TRBJ2-1 | large | TRBD2 | TRBV27 | CATGTRGGGRFF | TGTGCCACCGGGACTAGAGGGGGGGGTCGGTTCTTC
TRBJ2-5 | many | . | TRBV7-6 | CASSPLGLLAIYQETQYF | TGTGCCAGCAGCCCCCTGGGTTTGTTAGCGATCTATCAAGAGACCCAGTACTTC
TRBJ2-3 | many | TRBD1 | TRBV4-1 | CASSQRPPGQQVSGDTQYF | TGCGCCAGCAGCCAACGACCCCCGGGACAGCAGGTTTCTGGAGATACGCAGTATTTT
TRBJ2-4 | many | . | TRBV11-2 | CASSLDLYQRRIQYF | TGTGCCAGCAGCTTAGATCTGTACCAGCGGCGCATTCAGTACTTC
TRBJ2-1 | . | . | TRBV5-6 | CASSPGAGHNEQFF | TGTGCCAGCAGCCCTGGGGCAGGGCACAATGAGCAGTTCTTC
TRBJ2-2 | medium-sized | . | TRBV20-1 | CSARLRGTNTGELFF | TGCAGTGCTAGACTACGGGGGACGAACACCGGGGAGCTGTTTTTT
TRBJ2-1 | . | . | TRBV6-2/TRBV6-3 | CASSYWATSPTRNNEQFF | TGTGCCAGCAGTTACTGGGCAACATCACCCACCAGGAACAATGAGCAGTTCTTC
TRBJ1-5 | many | . | TRBV27 | CASSAGVLQPQHF | TGTGCCAGCAGTGCGGGGGTCCTTCAGCCCCAGCATTTT
TRBJ2-7 | many | TRBD2 | TRBV6-5 | CASSRTSGGTYEQYF | TGTGCCAGCAGCAGGACTAGCGGGGGGACCTACGAGCAGTACTTC
TRBJ2-1 | many | TRBD2 | TRBV2 | CASNRGGANEQFF | TGTGCCAGCAACCGCGGGGGGGCAAATGAGCAGTTCTTC
TRBJ2-5 | large | TRBD2 | TRBV27 | CASRTYSGGARETQYF | TGTGCCAGCAGGACCTATAGCGGGGGGGCCCGGGAGACCCAGTACTTC
TRBJ2-1 | many | . | TRBV12-3/TRBV12-4 | CASSRGSYNEQFF | TGTGCCAGCAGCCGGGGCTCCTACAATGAGCAGTTCTTC
TRBJ1-4 | many | . | TRBV4-1 | CASSDLQRYSEKLFF | TGCGCCAGCAGTGACCTACAGCGGTATAGTGAAAAACTGTTTTTT
TRBJ1-2 | . | . | TRBV12-3/TRBV12-4 | CASTRLGGIRVFSADGYTF | TGTGCCAGCACCCGCCTCGGGGGAATACGGGTATTCTCCGCAGATGGCTACACCTTC